The rows below give T cell receptor beta chains drawn from one sample of a study of shared clonotypes between healthy human individuals. Clones were sequenced by immunoSEQ multiplex PCR, and TCRdb holds only the in-frame ones, with some missing. Among approximately 1,500,000 clones listed, approximately 98% were seen once. Sequencing was performed on naive CD4+ T cells sorted from blood. These receptor sequences come from a young man in good health. CDR3s include the opening cysteine and the closing phenylalanine or tryptophan. D genes are given only for firm matches.

>TRBV4-2|TRBJ2-7|NA|14
CASSPGPIPYEQYF
>TRBV14|TRBJ2-2|TRBD2|14
CASSQGLTTGELFF
>TRBV18|TRBJ2-7|TRBD2|15
CASSLAGGKSYEQYF
>TRBV10-2|TRBJ2-7|TRBD1|11
CASGTGGEQYF
>TRBV18|TRBJ2-3|NA|14
CASSGLNGPDTQYF
>TRBV7-9|TRBJ2-7|NA|15
CASSRWDRSSYEQYF
>TRBV2|TRBJ1-1|NA|15
CASSEAGGLNTEAFF
>TRBV5-1|TRBJ2-3|NA|14
CASSLSQRIRSQYF
>TRBV5-6|TRBJ2-5|NA|16
CASSLGLSSVGETQYF
>TRBV5-1|TRBJ2-2|TRBD1|16
CASSPPGTGATGELFF
>TRBV28|TRBJ1-5|TRBD1|15
CASRHQGAGNQPQHF
>TRBV7-8|TRBJ2-2|NA|14
CASSPMMGTGELFF
>TRBV11-2|TRBJ2-3|TRBD1|15
CASSYSTGGTDTQYF
>TRBV20-1|TRBJ2-1|NA|11
CSARAVGGEFF
>TRBV9|TRBJ1-5|NA|15
CASSPEGGANQPQHF
>TRBV18|TRBJ2-1|TRBD2|16
CASSPKAGGLINEQFF
>TRBV9|TRBJ2-3|NA|14
CASTEGPILDTQYF
>TRBV11-2|TRBJ1-2|NA|16
CASSSRGGANNYGYTF
>TRBV14|TRBJ2-7|NA|15
CASSSTRGKTYEQYF
>TRBV20-1|TRBJ2-3|NA|11
CSAKTPNTQYF
>TRBV5-1|TRBJ2-1|NA|16
CASSLAIRELGYEQFF
>TRBV5-5|TRBJ1-3|NA|16
CASSLGASVSGNTIYF
>TRBV9|TRBJ2-3|NA|14
CASSPRAPTDTQYF
>TRBV7-3|TRBJ2-6|NA|16
CASSSKGLTGANVLTF
>TRBV28|TRBJ1-1|NA|13
CASSLLMNTEAFF
>TRBV30|TRBJ2-7|TRBD1|14
CAWSLGQGIYEQYF
>TRBV9|TRBJ1-1|NA|13
CASRTNDYTEAFF
>TRBV29-1|TRBJ1-4|NA|14
CSVRVPGYGEKLFF
>TRBV5-4|TRBJ2-1|TRBD2|12
CASSLPGGEQFF
>TRBV7-2|TRBJ1-2|TRBD1|13
CASSQQGNYGYTF
>TRBV28|TRBJ1-2|NA|15
CASSFRGARNYGYTF
>TRBV12-5|TRBJ2-2|NA|14
CASGLFPGIGELFF
>TRBV5-1|TRBJ2-1|TRBD2|15
CASGVRLAANNEQFF
>TRBV10-3|TRBJ2-7|NA|14
CAISESGTHYEQYF
>TRBV27|TRBJ2-5|NA|13
CASSLRQQETQYF
>TRBV28|TRBJ2-2|NA|12
CASSLMAGELFF
>TRBV5-1|TRBJ2-7|NA|12
CASSLVGNEQYF
>TRBV10-2|TRBJ1-5|TRBD1|16
CASSKGGDSDNQPQHF
>TRBV5-4|TRBJ2-3|TRBD2|17
CASRPDLRLAGTDTQYF
>TRBV28|TRBJ1-5|TRBD1|14
CASSGTGLNQPQHF
>TRBV29-1|TRBJ1-2|NA|13
CSVLQGGAGGYTF
>TRBV5-6|TRBJ2-7|TRBD1|15
CASSDTGTGPYEQYF
>TRBV9|TRBJ2-1|NA|14
CASSVDGTRNEQFF
>TRBV28|TRBJ2-2|TRBD1|13
CATTGSNTGELFF
>TRBV5-4|TRBJ2-7|NA|13
CASTSDDSYEQYF
>TRBV5-1|TRBJ1-1|NA|14
CASSLGPVNTEAFF
>TRBV29-1|TRBJ2-2|TRBD1|13
CSVAQGITGELFF
>TRBV5-1|TRBJ1-2|TRBD1|15
CASSLGDRVNYGYTF
>TRBV18|TRBJ2-1|TRBD2|15
CASSPILAGGNEQFF
>TRBV6-6|TRBJ2-7|NA|15
CASSYSGPGGYEQYF
>TRBV28|TRBJ2-7|NA|16
CASIWGSVGNSYEQYF
>TRBV29-1|TRBJ2-7|TRBD1|13
CSVAPGTDYEQYF
>TRBV27|TRBJ2-1|TRBD2|18
CASSFLGLAGGHWNEQFF
>TRBV10-3|TRBJ2-3|TRBD2|15
CAISGLADSTDTQYF
>TRBV28|TRBJ1-2|NA|15
CASSPSGINSKLYTF
>TRBV6-1|TRBJ2-7|NA|11
CASSGRYEQYF
>TRBV9|TRBJ2-2|TRBD2|17
CASSVATGGLRTGELFF